This is a list of T cell receptor beta chains from one sample in a study of Tregs in tolerant kidney transplant recipients. Profiled with immunoSEQ multiplex PCR; TCRdb holds only in-frame clones, not every one. The profile shows 95,000 or so clones, 93% of them singletons. The specimen was CD4+ T cells from blood (PBMCs), collected 12 months after the transplant. All receptors derive from a human patient who received a combined kidney and bone marrow transplant. Some T cells may arise from the graft donor. Each CDR3 is given with its conserved first and last residue. The D gene is left open where the match is weak. The size field is filled for only some rows; it gives once, few, many or a size class.

J gene: TRBJ2-3
V gene: TRBV11-2
D gene: TRBD2
clone size: -
CDR3 protein: CASSQLAIGGGGTDTQYF
CDR3 DNA: TGTGCCAGCAGCCAATTAGCGATTGGGGGGGGAGGCACAGATACGCAGTATTTT

J gene: TRBJ1-6
V gene: TRBV4-1
D gene: -
clone size: -
CDR3 protein: CASSQDRGALLSPLHF
CDR3 DNA: TGCGCCAGCAGCCAAGATCGTGGGGCCCTTCTTTCACCCCTCCACTTT

J gene: TRBJ1-4
V gene: TRBV7-8
D gene: -
clone size: once
CDR3 protein: CASSPPGGALNEKLFF
CDR3 DNA: TGTGCCAGCAGCCCTCCCGGGGGGGCCCTTAATGAAAAACTGTTTTTT

J gene: TRBJ1-4
V gene: TRBV5-1
D gene: TRBD1
clone size: -
CDR3 protein: CASSLALGTGGVGEKLFF
CDR3 DNA: TGCGCCAGCAGCTTGGCGCTAGGGACAGGGGGTGTTGGTGAAAAACTGTTTTTT

J gene: TRBJ2-2
V gene: TRBV10-3
D gene: TRBD2
clone size: -
CDR3 protein: CAISESLAGGRELFF
CDR3 DNA: TGTGCCATCAGTGAGTCCCTAGCGGGGGGGCGAGAGCTGTTTTTT

J gene: TRBJ2-5
V gene: TRBV11-2
D gene: TRBD2
clone size: -
CDR3 protein: CASSPVAGKQETQYF
CDR3 DNA: TGTGCCAGCAGCCCAGTAGCGGGGAAACAAGAGACCCAGTACTTC

J gene: TRBJ2-2
V gene: TRBV19
D gene: TRBD2
clone size: -
CDR3 protein: CASSSGLAGGPNIRSGELFF
CDR3 DNA: TGTGCCAGTAGTTCCGGACTAGCGGGGGGGCCGAATATAAGATCCGGGGAGCTGTTTTTT

J gene: TRBJ2-1
V gene: TRBV19
D gene: TRBD2
clone size: -
CDR3 protein: CASSIMGAGGPSYNEQFF
CDR3 DNA: TGTGCCAGTAGTATAATGGGAGCGGGGGGACCCTCCTACAATGAGCAGTTCTTC

J gene: TRBJ2-7
V gene: TRBV4-1
D gene: TRBD1
clone size: -
CDR3 protein: CASSQDTGTGIHEQYF
CDR3 DNA: TGCGCCAGCAGCCAAGATACCGGGACAGGGATCCACGAGCAGTACTTC

J gene: TRBJ2-7
V gene: TRBV4-1
D gene: -
clone size: -
CDR3 protein: CASSQADTSSYEQYF
CDR3 DNA: TGCGCCAGCAGCCAAGCGGACACGAGCTCCTACGAGCAGTACTTC

J gene: TRBJ1-4
V gene: TRBV4-3
D gene: TRBD1
clone size: -
CDR3 protein: CASSGDRVNGKLFF
CDR3 DNA: TGCGCCAGCAGCGGCGACAGGGTTAACGGAAAACTGTTTTTT

J gene: TRBJ2-1
V gene: TRBV5-4
D gene: TRBD2
clone size: -
CDR3 protein: CASSLDLLAGVYNEQFF
CDR3 DNA: TGTGCCAGCAGCTTGGATCTTCTAGCGGGGGTTTACAATGAGCAGTTCTTC

J gene: TRBJ2-3
V gene: TRBV7-2
D gene: -
clone size: -
CDR3 protein: CASSFPGGRADTQYF
CDR3 DNA: TGTGCCAGCAGCTTCCCGGGGGGCCGGGCAGATACGCAGTATTTT

J gene: TRBJ1-2
V gene: TRBV5-4
D gene: -
clone size: -
CDR3 protein: CASSRTANYGYTF
CDR3 DNA: TGTGCCAGCAGCCGGACAGCTAACTATGGCTACACCTTC

J gene: TRBJ2-7
V gene: TRBV27
D gene: TRBD1
clone size: -
CDR3 protein: CAIDLGQGRTYEQYF
CDR3 DNA: TGTGCCATCGACTTAGGACAGGGCCGGACCTACGAGCAGTACTTC

J gene: TRBJ2-7
V gene: TRBV11-2
D gene: -
clone size: -
CDR3 protein: CASSLDSGQFLVYEQYF
CDR3 DNA: TGTGCCAGCAGCTTAGATTCAGGGCAGTTTCTCGTCTACGAGCAGTACTTC

J gene: TRBJ1-6
V gene: TRBV15
D gene: -
clone size: -
CDR3 protein: CAISWGANSPLHF
CDR3 DNA: TGTGCCATCTCTTGGGGCGCAAATTCACCCCTCCACTTT

J gene: TRBJ2-5
V gene: TRBV2
D gene: -
clone size: once
CDR3 protein: CASRQGWGQETQYF
CDR3 DNA: TGTGCCAGCAGACAGGGCTGGGGCCAAGAGACCCAGTACTTC

J gene: TRBJ2-5
V gene: TRBV7-9
D gene: -
clone size: -
CDR3 protein: CASSLQGLAETQYF
CDR3 DNA: TGTGCCAGCAGCTTACAGGGACTGGCGGAGACCCAGTACTTC

J gene: TRBJ2-3
V gene: TRBV9
D gene: TRBD1
clone size: -
CDR3 protein: CASSARQGTDTQYF
CDR3 DNA: TGTGCCAGCAGCGCTCGACAGGGAACAGATACGCAGTATTTT

J gene: TRBJ1-1
V gene: TRBV4-3
D gene: TRBD1
clone size: -
CDR3 protein: CASSQGHRGTEAFF
CDR3 DNA: TGCGCCAGCAGCCAAGGTCACAGGGGTACTGAAGCTTTCTTT

J gene: TRBJ2-3
V gene: TRBV13
D gene: -
clone size: -
CDR3 protein: CASSLKRGDTQYF
CDR3 DNA: TGTGCCAGCAGCCTAAAACGAGGTGATACGCAGTATTTT

J gene: TRBJ1-1
V gene: TRBV6-5
D gene: -
clone size: -
CDR3 protein: CASSYSYGVTEAFF
CDR3 DNA: TGTGCCAGCAGTTACTCTTACGGGGTCACTGAAGCTTTCTTT

J gene: TRBJ1-4
V gene: TRBV19
D gene: TRBD1
clone size: -
CDR3 protein: CASRDRGREKLFF
CDR3 DNA: TGTGCCAGCCGGGACAGGGGAAGGGAAAAACTGTTTTTT

J gene: TRBJ2-7
V gene: TRBV21-1
D gene: -
clone size: -
CDR3 protein: CASSERGPSYEQYF
CDR3 DNA: TGTGCCAGCAGCGAGCGGGGCCCATCCTACGAGCAGTACTTC